Sequencing of this TCR beta chain was carried out in a study of blood T cell repertoires in COVID-19. As for the study in general: Both acute and convalescent COVID-19 samples were obtained from the United States, Italy and Spain. PBMCs, B-cell-depleted T cells, or T cells were the source of the cDNA or gDNA that made up the material.

Original analysis: From reference gene primer amplification, estimates of nucleated cell counts were derived. TCRdb keeps only in-frame clones here, not all; method: immunoSEQ multiplex PCR. V and J calls and clone size are given by that table; D and trimming were obtained from the DNA. The repertoire consists of around 210,000 clones, with 85% to 90% occurring once and the leading ten covering 1.4% to 1.5%. This clone appeared a single time. Sequenced sample: peripheral blood. This sequence was found in a man between 18 and 35 years old with active or convalescent COVID-19.

CDR3 nucleotides: TGTGCCAGCTCACCCACGGGACAGGGGGACCCTAGCACAGATACGCAGTATTTT. This codes for CASSPTGQGDPSTDTQYF. The V and J genes are TRBV18 and TRBJ2-3, with 11 positions matching TRBD1. Trimming at V came to 3 bases and at J to 0 bases, leaving 8 bases not matched to a gene. CDR1 KGHSH and CDR2 LQKENI come from the germline V gene. The CDR3 consists of 18 residues.